Listed below are T cell receptor beta chains from one sample, sequenced in a study of T cells in Graves' hyperthyroidism and ophthalmopathy. Via MiXCR, TCRdb re-called the multiplex PCR reads, giving one row per CDR3 protein. The profile shows under 750,000 distinct CDR3 sequences, around 20% of them singletons. Sequenced: blood. The receptors were sampled from a woman between 50 and 59 years old with Graves' hyperthyroidism that later progressed to Graves' ophthalmopathy. CDR3s include the opening cysteine and the closing phenylalanine or tryptophan. D genes are given only for firm matches. Where a row states a size, it is once, few, many or the class of an expanded clone; other rows omit it.

>TRBV6-1|TRBJ1-1|TRBD1|.
CASSGTGRVTEAFF
TGTGCCAGCTCGGGGACAGGTAGAGTCACTGAAGCTTTCTTT
>TRBV10-3|TRBJ2-1|.|few
CAITGPYNEQFF
TGTGCCATCACCGGGCCGTACAATGAGCAGTTCTTC
>TRBV30|TRBJ1-6|.|many
CAWSVTGSSYNSPLHF
TGTGCCTGGAGTGTAACAGGGAGCTCCTATAATTCACCCCTCCACTTT
>TRBV18|TRBJ1-1|.|many
CASSPRAGPEAFF
TGTGCCAGCTCACCAAGGGCAGGGCCCGAAGCTTTCTTT
>TRBV28|TRBJ2-1|.|.
CASTGGRGNEQFF
TGTGCCAGCACTGGCGGCAGAGGGAATGAGCAGTTCTTC
>TRBV9|TRBJ1-2|TRBD1|.
CASSGGQEVRNGYTF
TGTGCCAGCAGCGGGGGACAGGAGGTTCGTAATGGCTACACCTTC
>TRBV6-1|TRBJ2-3|TRBD1|many
CASRPGTATSTDTQYF
TGTGCCAGCAGGCCTGGGACAGCAACTAGCACAGATACGCAGTATTTT
>TRBV20-1|TRBJ1-4|.|.
CSARDGLGEKLFF
TGCAGTGCTAGAGACGGACTTGGTGAAAAACTGTTTTTT
>TRBV5-6|TRBJ1-3|.|few
CASSLPGLQNTIYF
TGTGCCAGCAGCTTACCCGGGCTACAAAACACCATATATTTT
>TRBV5-1|TRBJ1-5|.|.
CASSLGHGHQPQHF
TGCGCCAGCAGCTTGGGGCATGGGCATCAGCCCCAGCATTTT
>TRBV12-3/TRBV12-4|TRBJ1-2|.|many
CASNAGAGEFYGYTF
TGTGCCAGCAACGCAGGGGCAGGGGAGTTCTATGGCTACACCTTC
>TRBV4-1|TRBJ2-7|TRBD2|.
CASSHVAGGYEQYF
TGCGCCAGCAGCCACGTAGCGGGGGGTTACGAGCAGTACTTC
>TRBV10-3|TRBJ1-5|TRBD1|few
CAISAQGANQPQHF
TGTGCCATCAGTGCCCAGGGGGCAAATCAGCCCCAGCATTTT
>TRBV5-1|TRBJ1-2|.|.
CASSRDRYDGYTF
TGCGCCAGCAGCCGGGACCGCTATGATGGCTACACCTTC
>TRBV12-3/TRBV12-4|TRBJ2-1|TRBD2|.
CASSFKSLELAGGNEQFF
TGTGCCAGCAGTTTCAAGTCCTTGGAACTAGCGGGGGGCAATGAGCAGTTCTTC
>TRBV6-2/TRBV6-3|TRBJ1-6|.|many
CASSYPRGPLHF
TGTGCCAGCAGTTACCCGCGAGGACCCCTCCACTTT
>TRBV20-1|TRBJ1-1|TRBD1|many
CSARPDRGRIWTEAFF
TGCAGTGCTAGACCGGACAGGGGGCGAATTTGGACTGAAGCTTTCTTT
>TRBV27|TRBJ1-6|.|few
CASSPRGSSNSPLHF
TGTGCCAGCAGTCCGCGGGGATCGTCTAATTCACCCCTCCACTTT
>TRBV12-3/TRBV12-4|TRBJ1-2|.|many
CASSFPRDYGYTF
TGTGCCAGCAGTTTTCCCAGGGACTATGGCTACACCTTC
>TRBV5-6|TRBJ1-2|TRBD1|.
CASSLGLGQISGYTF
TGTGCCAGCAGCTTGGGTTTGGGACAGATTTCTGGCTACACCTTC
>TRBV20-1|TRBJ1-1|TRBD1|few
CSAWDRGLGTEAFF
TGCAGTGCATGGGACAGGGGGTTAGGCACTGAAGCTTTCTTT
>TRBV3-1|TRBJ2-5|.|many
CASSQDQDWGQETQYF
TGTGCCAGCAGCCAAGACCAAGACTGGGGCCAAGAGACCCAGTACTTC
>TRBV9|TRBJ1-2|TRBD1|.
CASSARDSNYGYTF
TGTGCCAGCAGCGCCCGGGACAGTAACTATGGCTACACCTTC
>TRBV3-1|TRBJ1-2|.|.
CASSLSWTESNYGYTF
TGTGCCAGCAGCCTCTCCTGGACGGAGTCTAACTATGGCTACACCTTC
>TRBV29-1|TRBJ2-1|TRBD1|.
CSVEDWDRAHNEQFF
TGCAGCGTTGAAGATTGGGACAGGGCACACAATGAGCAGTTCTTC
>TRBV20-1|TRBJ2-1|.|many
CSAQRGAEKNEQFF
TGCAGTGCTCAGCGTGGGGCAGAGAAAAATGAGCAGTTCTTC
>TRBV19|TRBJ2-5|TRBD2|.
CASSIVRTSGGQETQYF
TGTGCCAGTAGTATAGTACGGACTAGCGGGGGGCAAGAGACCCAGTACTTC
>TRBV2|TRBJ2-7|.|many
CASSQDRGLSYEQYF
TGTGCCAGCAGCCAAGACAGGGGACTAAGCTACGAGCAGTACTTC
>TRBV20-1|TRBJ1-5|.|many
CSATSGTVSNQPQHF
TGCAGTGCTACCTCCGGGACCGTTAGCAATCAGCCCCAGCATTTT
>TRBV11-2|TRBJ1-6|TRBD1|.
CASSLGGTGGAYNSPLHF
TGTGCCAGCAGCTTAGGAGGGACAGGGGGTGCTTATAATTCACCCCTCCACTTT
>TRBV11-2|TRBJ2-7|.|many
CASSSLPGETYEQYF
TGTGCCAGCAGCTCCCTACCGGGGGAAACCTACGAGCAGTACTTC
>TRBV3-1|TRBJ1-1|.|.
CASSQYGAEAFF
TGTGCCAGCAGCCAATACGGGGCTGAAGCTTTCTTT
>TRBV5-1|TRBJ1-2|.|many
CASSLDRSAYGYTF
TGCGCCAGCAGCTTGGACAGGTCCGCCTATGGCTACACCTTC
>TRBV27|TRBJ2-1|.|many
CASSSHTTGEQFF
TGTGCCAGCAGCTCCCACACTACAGGAGAGCAGTTCTTC
>TRBV12-3/TRBV12-4|TRBJ2-1|.|few
CASTQTPSNEQFF
TGTGCCAGCACCCAGACCCCTAGCAATGAGCAGTTCTTC
>TRBV6-1|TRBJ1-2|.|.
CASRSPPGTYGYTF
TGTGCCAGCAGGTCCCCTCCGGGGACCTATGGCTACACCTTC
>TRBV4-1|TRBJ2-3|TRBD2|.
CASSLERGDVTQYF
TGCGCCAGCAGCCTGGAGCGGGGGGACGTTACGCAGTATTTT
>TRBV12-3/TRBV12-4|TRBJ2-1|.|many
CASSLPRDSPRNEQFF
TGTGCCAGCAGTTTACCTAGGGATTCTCCTAGGAATGAGCAGTTCTTC
>TRBV27|TRBJ1-2|TRBD1|.
CASSLTGTGGFFGYTF
TGTGCCAGCAGTTTAACCGGGACAGGGGGCTTCTTTGGCTACACCTTC
>TRBV7-9|TRBJ1-3|.|.
CASSLRRQNTIYF
TGTGCCAGCAGCTTAAGACGGCAAAACACCATATATTTT
>TRBV19|TRBJ1-2|.|.
CASSILGDTSYGYTF
TGTGCCAGTAGTATCCTTGGGGATACGTCCTATGGCTACACCTTC
>TRBV2|TRBJ2-2|.|few
CASSGDRLNTGELFF
TGTGCCAGCAGTGGGGACCGCCTTAACACCGGGGAGCTGTTTTTT
>TRBV20-1|TRBJ2-1|.|many
CSAPTGPHEQFF
TGCAGTGCTCCTACAGGGCCCCATGAGCAGTTCTTC
>TRBV6-1|TRBJ1-2|TRBD1|.
CASSITGAVTF
TGTGCCAGCAGTATAACAGGGGCTGTAACCTTC
>TRBV6-1|TRBJ2-6|TRBD1|many
CASSPGTGPGANVLTF
TGTGCCAGCAGTCCCGGGACAGGGCCTGGGGCCAACGTCCTGACTTTC
>TRBV5-4|TRBJ2-1|.|.
CASSLEREEQFF
TGTGCCAGCAGCTTGGAACGAGAGGAGCAGTTCTTC
>TRBV18|TRBJ2-7|TRBD1|.
CASSPGTGRNEQYF
TGTGCCAGCTCACCTGGGACAGGGAGAAACGAGCAGTACTTC
>TRBV29-1|TRBJ2-7|.|many
CSVTAGRRAGEQYF
TGCAGCGTAACCGCGGGTCGCAGGGCAGGCGAGCAGTACTTC
>TRBV6-1|TRBJ1-2|.|.
CASSESPGRNYGYTF
TGTGCCAGCAGTGAATCACCAGGTAGAAACTATGGCTACACCTTC
>TRBV11-2|TRBJ1-4|.|.
CASSPPGGDWEKLFF
TGTGCCAGCAGCCCCCCGGGAGGGGATTGGGAAAAACTGTTTTTT
>TRBV11-1|TRBJ2-1|.|many
CASSQIGGNEQFF
TGTGCCAGCTCCCAGATCGGCGGCAATGAGCAGTTCTTC
>TRBV11-2|TRBJ1-2|.|few
CASSSLSGYGYTF
TGTGCCAGCAGCTCCCTCTCGGGCTATGGCTACACCTTC
>TRBV2|TRBJ1-2|.|many
CASSHWTVANYGYTF
TGTGCCAGCAGTCACTGGACAGTAGCTAACTATGGCTACACCTTC
>TRBV11-2|TRBJ1-4|.|many
CASSPAPVGEKLFF
TGTGCCAGCAGCCCAGCCCCTGTGGGTGAAAAACTGTTTTTT
>TRBV5-4|TRBJ2-5|.|.
CASSLYGGRETQYF
TGTGCCAGCAGCTTGTACGGGGGGCGGGAGACCCAGTACTTC